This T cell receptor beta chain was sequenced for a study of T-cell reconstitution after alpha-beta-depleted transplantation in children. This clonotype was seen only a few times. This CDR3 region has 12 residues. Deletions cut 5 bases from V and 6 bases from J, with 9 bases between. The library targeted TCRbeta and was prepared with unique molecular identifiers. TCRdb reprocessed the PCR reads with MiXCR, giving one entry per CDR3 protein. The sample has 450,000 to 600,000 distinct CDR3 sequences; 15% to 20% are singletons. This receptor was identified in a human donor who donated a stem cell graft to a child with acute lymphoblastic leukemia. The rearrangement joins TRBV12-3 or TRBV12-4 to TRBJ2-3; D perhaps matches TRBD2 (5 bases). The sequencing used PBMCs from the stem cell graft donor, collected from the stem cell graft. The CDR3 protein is CASSPGKDTQYF. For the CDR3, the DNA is TGTGCCAGCAGTCCGGGGAAGGATACGCAGTATTTT.